The 20 T cell receptor beta chains below were found in one sample sequenced in a study of blood T cells in healthy people across ages. The use of a sample-barcoded 5' primer and a J-beta primer mix characterized a second PCR of roughly 6 to 11 cycles. TCRdb reprocessed the 5' RACE reads via MiXCR and lists one record per CDR3 protein. The top ten clones hold more than 8.5% of a sample with about 930,000 distinct CDR3 sequences, 25% to 35% of them seen once. These sequences were also reported in another study, on T cells of mothers and their children.

The source material was blood. The source of these receptors is a woman between 35 and 50 years old in good health.

In its sample, this clonotype was seen a few times. This chain joins TRBV27 and TRBJ2-7, with D uncertain. The length of the CDR3 is 12 residues. V dropped 5 bases and J dropped 7 bases, with 12 bases sitting between them. The germline gives CDR1 MNHEY, CDR2 SMNVEV (reference sequence). The DNA for the CDR3 is TGTGCCAGCAGTCCCTCGCCCTGGGAGCAGTACTTC. It codes for CASSPSPWEQYF.

This chain links TRBV28 with TRBJ1-3; D may be TRBD1 (5 bases). There are 15 residues in the CDR3. V lost 11 bases, J lost 0 bases, and 17 bases lay in between. Germline-derived CDR1 and CDR2 are MDHEN and SYDVKM. CDR3 protein: CAGPRGVHSGNTIYF. CDR3 in DNA: TGTGCCGGACCTAGGGGAGTCCACTCTGGAAACACCATATATTTT.

This clonotype was seen a handful of times. The chain uses TRBV7-3 and TRBJ2-7, with D perhaps matching TRBD1 (5 bases). The V end was cut by 3 bases, the J end by 2 bases, with 8 bases between. Germline V lookup: CDR1 SGHTA, CDR2 FQGTGA. The CDR3 sequence is 13 residues long. The CDR3 DNA is TGTGCCAGCAGCTTTCCCAGGGCCTACGAGCAGTACTTC. Translation gives CASSFPRAYEQYF. Full variable domain (missing parts from reference TRBV7-3 and TRBJ2-7): GAGVSQTPSNKVTEKGKYVELRCDPISGHTALYWYRQSLGQGPEFLIYFQGTGAADDSGLPNDRFFAVRPEGSVSTLKIQRTERGDSAVYLCASSFPRAYEQYFGPGTRLTVT.

This clonotype was found a few times. The V and J genes are TRBV7-9 and TRBJ1-1, with 8 bases that match TRBD1. Germline V gene data show CDR1 as SEHNR and CDR2 as FQNEAQ (reference sequence). The CDR3 runs 15 residues. After removal of 3 bases from V and 4 bases from J, the junction contained 7 bases not matched to a gene. The CDR3 is CASSLTQGVSTEAFF. The CDR3 region has the DNA TGTGCCAGCAGCTTGACACAGGGGGTTTCCACTGAAGCTTTCTTT.

Note on this clonotype: A much larger clone sits a single nucleotide away, making a read error possible. This chain links TRBV29-1 with TRBJ2-4, with 7 bases lining up with TRBD2. The length of the CDR3 is 14 residues. Germline lookup yields CDR1 SQVTM and CDR2 ANQGSEA. V lost 5 bases to trimming and J lost 13 bases; unmatched junction nucleotides: 17. Here the CDR3 DNA reads TGCAGCGTTATTTCCAGCGGGGTTTACAATGAGCAGTACTTC. Protein: CSVISSGVYNEQYF.

This clonotype was seen at least ten times. The chain uses TRBV5-1 and TRBJ2-7, with D perhaps being TRBD1 or TRBD2 (5 bases each). V was trimmed by 1 base and J by 4 bases, leaving 18 bases between them. The length of the CDR3 is 16 residues. CDR1 SGHRS and CDR2 YFSETQ come from the germline V gene. CDR3 DNA sequence: TGCGCCAGCAGCTTGTTCCGGCCAGGGAGTTCTTACGAGCAGTACTTC. It translates to CASSLFRPGSSYEQYF.

This clonotype was picked up a small number of times. It may be a read error: a sequence one base away is much more abundant. This chain links TRBV2 with TRBJ1-4, with D possibly being TRBD1 (6 bases). From germline, CDR1 is SNHLY and CDR2 FYNNEI. This CDR3 has 14 amino acids. V lost 6 bases, J lost 4 bases, and 12 bases lay in between. CDR3 loop: CASRDSINNEKLFF. The DNA of the CDR3 is TGTGCCAGCAGGGACAGTATAAATAATGAAAAACTGTTTTTT.

This clonotype was observed many times. The chain's CDR3 is CASSKTGIQETQYF. The CDR3 DNA sequence: TGTGCCAGCAGCAAGACAGGGATTCAAGAGACCCAGTACTTC. The V and J genes are TRBV2 and TRBJ2-5, with 7 bases lining up with TRBD1. The CDR3 extends over 14 amino acids. V shed 6 bases, J shed 2 bases, and the junction held 6 bases outside the gene matches. Germline V gene data show CDR1 as SNHLY and CDR2 as FYNNEI.

V is TRBV9 and J is TRBJ1-4; D remains ambiguous. Germline V lookup: CDR1 SGDLS, CDR2 YYNGEE. The CDR3 is 15 amino acids. V lost 3 bases and J lost 3, with 12 bases in between. CDR3 region: CASSASGLANEKLFF. CDR3 DNA sequence: TGTGCCAGCAGCGCATCGGGTCTTGCTAATGAAAAACTGTTTTTT.

The chain links TRBV5-1 to TRBJ2-3; 9 bases align to TRBD2. With 1 base clipped from V and 3 bases from J, the junction kept 6 bases outside the gene matches. The CDR3 covers 16 residues. CDR1 is SGHRS, CDR2 YFSETQ, per germline. The CDR3 region is CASSLSLAGTTDTQYF. The CDR3 DNA follows: TGCGCCAGCAGCTTGTCTCTAGCGGGGACTACAGATACGCAGTATTTT.

The chain combines TRBV29-1 with TRBJ1-1; no definite D call. There are 11 residues in the CDR3. Germline V CDR1 and CDR2: SQVTM, ANQGSEA. With 4 bases removed from V and 1 base from J, the gap between germline ends came to 4 bases. CDR3 sequence reads: CSVAANTEAFF. The CDR3 DNA is TGCAGCGTTGCAGCGAACACTGAAGCTTTCTTT.

This chain joins TRBV5-1 and TRBJ1-1; 11 bases align to TRBD1. This CDR3 is built from 16 residues. V was clipped by 3 bases and J by 4 bases; unmatched bases: 8. Per the germline V gene, CDR1 is SGHRS and CDR2 is YFSETQ. In nucleotides, the CDR3 is TGCGCCAGCAGCTCGGCTGGACAGGGGGCTAGCACTGAAGCTTTCTTT. As protein: CASSSAGQGASTEAFF.

This clonotype was detected a few times. This rearrangement joins TRBV27 to TRBJ1-5, with D uncertain. The CDR3 is 16 residues long. V dropped 5 bases and J dropped 0 bases, with 14 bases sitting between them. Germline V gene lookup returns CDR1 MNHEY and CDR2 SMNVEV (reference sequence). This chain's CDR3 is CASSPRARGSNQPQHF. Here the CDR3 DNA reads TGTGCCAGCAGTCCCCGCGCGAGAGGTAGCAATCAGCCCCAGCATTTT.

J is TRBJ1-2 and V is TRBV18; TRBD1 might be the D (5 bases). The germline V gene encodes CDR1 KGHSH and CDR2 LQKENI. The CDR3 length is 14 residues. V was cut by 6 bases and J by 6 bases, with 17 bases left in between. The CDR3 sequence is CASSLSGERNGYTF. DNA for the CDR3: TGTGCCAGCTCCCTTTCGGGGGAGCGGAATGGCTACACCTTC.

This chain links TRBV18 with TRBJ2-2; either TRBD1 or TRBD2 may supply D (5 bases each). The germline V gene has CDR1 KGHSH and CDR2 LQKENI. The V gene lost 1 base and the J gene lost 0 bases, with 15 bases spanning the gap. The CDR3 consists of 18 residues. Here the CDR3 reads CASSPLRSGRANTGELFF. DNA for the CDR3: TGTGCCAGCTCACCACTTCGGTCAGGGAGAGCGAACACCGGGGAGCTGTTTTTT.

This clonotype was observed a handful of times. This chain links TRBV5-1 with TRBJ1-5; D is unclear. This CDR3 is 14 amino acids long. V was pared by 4 bases and J by 2 bases, with 10 bases between. CDR1 and CDR2 from the germline V gene are SGHRS and YFSETQ. CDR3 sequence (DNA): TGCGCCAGCAGCGCCGACCTTGGCAATCAGCCCCAGCATTTT. Translating gives CASSADLGNQPQHF.

The gene calls are TRBV12-3 or TRBV12-4 and TRBJ1-5, with D perhaps TRBD1 (5 bases). The CDR3 totals 17 residues. V was pared by 6 bases and J by 4 bases, with 22 bases between. CDR3 sequence reads: CASRTDGWGVRNQPQHF. CDR3 nucleotide sequence: TGTGCCAGCAGAACCGACGGTTGGGGGGTTAGAAATCAGCCCCAGCATTTT.

The CDR3 DNA reads as TGCAGTGCTAGAGAGATCCTAGCGGGGGGCCTAGGGACCCAGTACTTC. Translated: CSAREILAGGLGTQYF. This chain uses TRBV20-1 with TRBJ2-5, with TRBD2 matching over 11 bases. CDR3 length: 16 residues. J lost 7 bases, V lost 0 bases, and 10 bases had no gene match. Germline V gives CDR1 DFQATT, CDR2 SNEGSKA (reference sequence).

The CDR3 DNA is TGTGCCAGCAGTTCTTTGGGGGGACTAGCGGTAATCAGGGATACGCAGTATTTT. Translated, it gives CASSSLGGLAVIRDTQYF. The V and J genes are TRBV12-3 or TRBV12-4 and TRBJ2-3; TRBD2 aligns across 11 bases. V dropped 4 bases and J dropped 6; count of bases not matched to a gene: 15. CDR3 length: 18 residues.

This clonotype occurred many times. The rearrangement uses TRBV7-9 and TRBJ2-1; D possibly corresponds to TRBD2 (6 bases). Per germline, CDR1 SEHNR and CDR2 FQNEAQ (reference sequence). This CDR3 spans 14 amino acids. V was trimmed by 5 bases and J by 5 bases, leaving 13 bases between them. Here the CDR3 reads CASSKITSNNEQFF. The CDR3 bases are TGTGCCAGCAGCAAAATCACTAGCAACAATGAGCAGTTCTTC.